This T cell receptor beta chain was profiled in a study of T cell responses to AZD1222 COVID-19 vaccine. Study details: The study pooled second doses at about 4 or about 12 weeks. The study, taken as a whole, reports: Donors were mostly white British, more females; clonal diversity possibly underestimated. Vaccine-associated CD4 TCRs ranged over spike, dominating at 160-218 and 743-854.

Clones were sequenced by immunoSEQ multiplex PCR, and TCRdb holds only the in-frame ones, with some missing. This table holds about 120,000 clones, roughly 84% found once. This clone was seen a handful of times. As yet, its antigen is unknown. The sequenced sample was peripheral blood, obtained on day 0 of AZD1222 vaccination. This clonotype was obtained from an adult in good health.

The CDR3: CASRGPYGYTF. Here the CDR3 DNA reads TGCGCCAGCAGGGGGCCCTATGGCTACACCTTC. The chain links TRBV5-1 to TRBJ1-2, with D maybe TRBD1 (5 bases). The V end was cut by 5 bases, the J end by 4 bases, with 6 bases between. This CDR3 is 11 amino acids long. CDR1 and CDR2 (germline): SGHRS, YFSETQ.